This is a list of T cell receptor beta chains from one sample in a study of blood T cell repertoires in COVID-19. Sequenced by immunoSEQ multiplex PCR; TCRdb stores in-frame clones only, minus some. This table has around 32,000 clones, roughly 93% appearing once. Sequencing input: peripheral blood. Every receptor here comes from a male donor with active COVID-19. The CDR3 runs from the conserved cysteine through the conserved F or W. Each record gives: J gene, D gene, clone size, V gene, CDR3 DNA, CDR3 protein. The D gene is left open where the match is weak. For some rows the clone size is stated as once, few or many, or as a class when expanded; others skip it.

TRBJ1-2 | NA | NA | TRBV18 | TGTGCCAGCTCACCACTTGGTTCCGGGGACTATGGCTACACCTTC | CASSPLGSGDYGYTF
TRBJ2-5 | TRBD1 | NA | TRBV12-3/TRBV12-4 | TGTGCCAGCAGTAAGAACAGGGGCGAGACCCAGTACTTC | CASSKNRGETQYF
TRBJ1-1 | NA | NA | TRBV10-3 | TGTGCCATCAGTGAGTCGGCATTAATAGAAGGAGGCACTGAAGCTTTCTTT | CAISESALIEGGTEAFF
TRBJ1-4 | NA | NA | TRBV30 | TGTGCCTGGAGGTGGAGGGAGAATGAAAAACTGTTTTTT | CAWRWRENEKLFF
TRBJ1-1 | TRBD1 | NA | TRBV18 | TGTGCCAGCTCGCTCGGACAGGGGGGACTGAACACTGAAGCTTTCTTT | CASSLGQGGLNTEAFF
TRBJ2-2 | NA | NA | TRBV7-6 | TGTGCCAGCAGCTCAGGGTCCGGGGAGCTGTTTTTT | CASSSGSGELFF
TRBJ1-2 | NA | NA | TRBV9 | TGTGCCAGCAGCGTAGAAGCACTTAACTATGGCTACACCTTC | CASSVEALNYGYTF
TRBJ1-2 | TRBD1 | NA | TRBV6-5 | TGTGCCAGCTCCGGGGGGGACAGTACTAACTATGGCTACACCTTC | CASSGGDSTNYGYTF
TRBJ1-3 | TRBD1 | NA | TRBV7-9 | TGTGCCAGCAGCTTGATAAGCGGACAGGGGGCGGACACCATATATTTT | CASSLISGQGADTIYF
TRBJ1-6 | NA | NA | TRBV4-3 | TGCGCCAGCAGCCAAGATAAGGGGGTACGGTCACCCCTCCACTTT | CASSQDKGVRSPLHF
TRBJ2-2 | NA | NA | TRBV5-8 | TGTGCCAGCAGCTTGAAAGGGGTGGACGGGGAGCTGTTTTTT | CASSLKGVDGELFF
TRBJ2-7 | NA | NA | TRBV6-5 | TGTGCCAGCAACCTCCACAGCGGCTACGAGCAGTACTTC | CASNLHSGYEQYF
TRBJ1-1 | NA | NA | TRBV11-1 | TGTGCCAGCAGCTTTTCACGAGTATCTGAAGCTTTCTTT | CASSFSRVSEAFF
TRBJ1-4 | TRBD1 | NA | TRBV23-1 | TGCGCCAGCAGTCCGGGCGGGACAGCTTACAATGAAAAACTGTTTTTT | CASSPGGTAYNEKLFF
TRBJ2-5 | NA | NA | TRBV7-2 | TGTGCCAGCAGCCGGGAGCCAGGGAGTAGCGAGACCCAGTACTTC | CASSREPGSSETQYF
TRBJ1-2 | NA | NA | TRBV5-1 | TGCGCCAGCAGCTCGGGACACCGGGACACCTATGGCTACACCTTC | CASSSGHRDTYGYTF
TRBJ2-7 | NA | once | TRBV3-1/TRBV3-2 | TGTGCCAGCAGCGTAACCTTCACCGAGTCCTACGAGCAGTACTTC | CASSVTFTESYEQYF
TRBJ1-5 | NA | NA | TRBV23-1 | TGCGCCAGCATGACTCAAGATCAGCCCCAGCATTTT | CASMTQDQPQHF
TRBJ2-3 | NA | NA | TRBV14 | TGTGCCAGCAGCCAGAGGGGGGGCCTTAGGCAGTATTTT | CASSQRGGLRQYF
TRBJ2-3 | TRBD2 | NA | TRBV7-2 | TGTGCCAGCAGCCCAGGCGGACTAGGGATCCCAGATACGCAGTATTTT | CASSPGGLGIPDTQYF
TRBJ1-2 | NA | NA | TRBV5-4 | TGTGCCAGCAGCCGACGGGTAGCTAACTATGGCTACACCTTC | CASSRRVANYGYTF
TRBJ2-2 | NA | few | TRBV6-1 | TGTGCCGGAACAGGGCAAAGGGACACCGGGGAGCTGTTTTTT | CAGTGQRDTGELFF